The rows below give T cell receptor beta chains drawn from one sample of a study of Ad26.COV2.S vaccination and SARS-CoV-2 variants. Sequencing used immunoSEQ multiplex PCR; TCRdb keeps in-frame clones, though not all of them. This table holds roughly 380,000 clones, over 75% found once. The sample consisted of peripheral blood, taken in a trial of Ad26.COV2.S vaccine versus placebo. The origin of the receptors is a person between 18 and 59 years old who received the Ad26.COV2.S COVID-19 vaccine or a placebo. The CDR3 runs from the conserved cysteine through the conserved F or W. The D gene is left open where the match is weak. Size is stated for part of the rows, as once, few or many counts, or as a class when the clone is expanded.

V	D	size	J	DNA	CDR3
TRBV7-2	TRBD1	once	TRBJ1-5	TGTGCCAGCAGCTTAGACAGGGGGGTAAGCAATCAGCCCCAGCATTTT	CASSLDRGVSNQPQHF
TRBV7-9	NA	NA	TRBJ1-1	TGTGCCAGCAGCGAACAGGGTGGGGCCACTGAAGCTTTCTTT	CASSEQGGATEAFF
TRBV6-4	TRBD2	NA	TRBJ2-7	TGTGCCAGCAGTAGACTAGCGGGGATTTACGAGCAGTACTTC	CASSRLAGIYEQYF
TRBV11-1	TRBD1	NA	TRBJ1-2	TGTGCCAGCAGCTTAACGGACAGGGGCTCAGGCTACACCTTC	CASSLTDRGSGYTF
TRBV7-9	NA	NA	TRBJ1-2	TGTGCCAGCAGCTTAGTGTATAACTATGGCTACACCTTC	CASSLVYNYGYTF
TRBV18	NA	NA	TRBJ1-5	TGTGCCAGCTCACCAGACAGGCCCCCTAGGCCCCAGCATTTT	CASSPDRPPRPQHF
TRBV5-8	TRBD1	NA	TRBJ1-2	TGTGCCAGCAGCCCCCGGGACAGGTCCTATGGCTACACCTTC	CASSPRDRSYGYTF
TRBV7-9	NA	NA	TRBJ2-7	TGTGCCAGCAGCTTAAGTGGGGGTTACTACGAGCAGTACTTC	CASSLSGGYYEQYF
TRBV27	NA	NA	TRBJ2-6	TGTGCCACCAAGGGACCCTCAAGCTCTGGGGCCAACGTCCTGACTTTC	CATKGPSSSGANVLTF
TRBV5-1	TRBD1	NA	TRBJ2-7	TGCGCCAGCAGCACGGACAGGGCCGCCTACGAGCAGTACTTC	CASSTDRAAYEQYF
TRBV27	NA	NA	TRBJ1-1	TGTGCCAGCAGTTTCTTAGATTTGAGTATTTCGAACACTGAAGCTTTCTTT	CASSFLDLSISNTEAFF
TRBV4-2	TRBD2	NA	TRBJ2-1	TGTGCCAGCAGCCAAGATTCGGGGGGTAATGAGCAGTTCTTC	CASSQDSGGNEQFF
TRBV20-1	TRBD2	NA	TRBJ2-5	TGCAGTGCTAGTGAGCGGGGACTACAAGAGACCCAGTACTTC	CSASERGLQETQYF
TRBV7-2	NA	once	TRBJ1-2	TGTGCCAGCAGCACCGGGACGGACCTGGGCTATGGCTACACCTTC	CASSTGTDLGYGYTF
TRBV7-2	NA	NA	TRBJ2-5	TGTGCCAGCAGCTTAGGGGCTAGGAAAGAGACCCAGTACTTC	CASSLGARKETQYF
TRBV2	NA	NA	TRBJ2-7	TGTGCCAGCAGTGGGGTCACCTCCTACGAGCAGTACTTC	CASSGVTSYEQYF
TRBV19	TRBD1	NA	TRBJ2-5	TGTGCCAGTAGTACCGTACAGGGGGATGAGACCCAGTACTTC	CASSTVQGDETQYF
TRBV5-6	TRBD1	NA	TRBJ2-7	TGTGCCAGCAGCTCCGGACAGGGGACCTACGAGCAGTACTTC	CASSSGQGTYEQYF
TRBV3-1/TRBV3-2	NA	NA	TRBJ2-6	TGTGCCAGCAGCCATCCAACTTGGAAGTCTGGGGCCAACGTCCTGACTTTC	CASSHPTWKSGANVLTF
TRBV19	NA	NA	TRBJ1-5	TGTGCCAGTAGTATAAGGACTCTGCGAAGCAATCAGCCCCAGCATTTT	CASSIRTLRSNQPQHF
TRBV2	TRBD1	NA	TRBJ1-3	TGTGCCAGCAGGAACCGGGACAGGGGTTTTGGAAACACCATATATTTT	CASRNRDRGFGNTIYF
TRBV6-5	NA	NA	TRBJ1-4	TGTGCCAGCAGTCCCCTAGGGACCGGGAATGAAAAACTGTTTTTT	CASSPLGTGNEKLFF
TRBV16	NA	NA	TRBJ2-6	TGTGCCAGCAGCCAATCGCCTGGGGCCAACGTCCTGACTTTC	CASSQSPGANVLTF
TRBV12-5	TRBD1	NA	TRBJ1-3	TGTGCTAGTGGCCCTGACAGGGGAAATGGAAACACCATATATTTT	CASGPDRGNGNTIYF
TRBV18	TRBD1	once	TRBJ2-2	TGTGCCAGCTCCCCAGGCCCCGACAGGGTATACACCGGGGAGCTGTTTTTT	CASSPGPDRVYTGELFF
TRBV10-3	NA	NA	TRBJ1-5	TGTGCCATCAGTGAGTCGGTCGGCCAGGGGTACAATCAGCCCCAGCATTTT	CAISESVGQGYNQPQHF
TRBV6-6	NA	NA	TRBJ1-3	TGTGCCAGCAGTTACGGGACGGGAATAGGAAACACCATATATTTT	CASSYGTGIGNTIYF
TRBV5-1	NA	NA	TRBJ1-2	TGCGCCAGCAGCTTGCGGTCCTCTTCCACGGATGGCTACACCTTC	CASSLRSSSTDGYTF
TRBV7-2	NA	NA	TRBJ1-2	TGTGCCAGCAGTACCGGGCAGGGGCATGGCTACACCTTC	CASSTGQGHGYTF
TRBV9	TRBD1	NA	TRBJ1-2	TGTGCCAGCAGCTTATCCCCTGCCCGGGACAGGGGCTATGGCTACACCTTC	CASSLSPARDRGYGYTF
TRBV30	TRBD1	NA	TRBJ1-5	TGTGCCTGGAGTACGGGACAGTTAAATCAGCCCCAGCATTTT	CAWSTGQLNQPQHF
TRBV2	TRBD1	NA	TRBJ1-1	TGTGCCAGCAGTGGGAACAGGGGGAGCACAATGAACACTGAAGCTTTCTTT	CASSGNRGSTMNTEAFF
TRBV6-5	TRBD1	NA	TRBJ2-1	TGTGCCAGCTCACTCGGGACAGGGAATTACAATGAGCAGTTCTTC	CASSLGTGNYNEQFF
TRBV4-2	TRBD2	NA	TRBJ2-1	TGTGCCAGCAGCCACCCACCGGGACTAGAATTCCTCAATGAGCAGTTCTTC	CASSHPPGLEFLNEQFF